Each of the 30 T cell receptor beta chains below was sequenced from the same sample in a study of neurological immune-mediated disorders. TCRdb re-called the 5' RACE reads with MiXCR, one entry per CDR3 protein. Of 65,000 to 90,000 distinct CDR3 sequences detected, about 3% appear once; the ten largest clones hold 4% to 6.5%. The sequenced sample was PBMCs. These receptors originate from a woman in her forties or fifties with multiple sclerosis.

This clonotype was observed at least ten times. The V gene is TRBV2, the J gene TRBJ2-1; TRBD2 agrees at 8 bases. Unmatched junction bases numbered 12, after V lost 8 bases and J lost 12 bases. Germline lookup yields CDR1 SNHLY and CDR2 FYNNEI. There are 13 residues in the CDR3. DNA of the CDR3: TGTGCCAGCTCGCCAGCGGGAGAAGGGCGGCAGTTCTTC. Encoded protein: CASSPAGEGRQFF.

In this sample, this clonotype turned up many times. The chain carries TRBV19 and TRBJ1-1; 11 bases line up with TRBD1. Germline trimming cut 4 bases from V and 4 bases from J; bases unmatched to any gene: 5. Germline loops: CDR1 LNHDA, CDR2 SQIVND (reference sequence). The CDR3 consists of 15 residues. The CDR3 protein is CASSNLGTGGTEAFF. The CDR3 nucleotides read TGTGCCAGTAGTAACCTCGGGACAGGGGGCACTGAAGCTTTCTTT.

This clonotype came up many times. The chain links TRBV5-5 to TRBJ1-1, with 7 bases lining up with TRBD1. Per the germline V gene, CDR1 is SGHKS and CDR2 is YYEKEE (reference sequence). The CDR3 totals 16 residues. The V gene end was trimmed by 0 bases and the J gene end by 9 bases; junction bases not matched to a gene: 14. The CDR3 sequence: CASSLGEGAGGPQAFF. The DNA of the CDR3 is TGTGCCAGCAGCTTGGGGGAGGGGGCCGGGGGACCGCAAGCTTTCTTT.

This clonotype appeared many times. J is TRBJ2-5 and V is TRBV7-6, with D maybe TRBD2 (6 bases). Germline V lookup: CDR1 SGHVS, CDR2 FNYEAQ. CDR3 length: 13 residues. V dropped 0 bases and J dropped 6 bases, with 8 bases sitting between them. The CDR3 DNA follows: TGTGCCAGCAGCTTAGCCCGGGAGAAGACCCAGTACTTC. Translation gives CASSLAREKTQYF.

This clonotype was found a few times. The gene calls are TRBV4-3 and TRBJ2-1; perhaps TRBD2 as D (5 bases). The length of the CDR3 is 18 residues. Germline loops: CDR1 LGHNA, CDR2 YSLEER. The V and J ends lost 4 bases and 0 bases respectively, with 19 bases between them. In nucleotides, the CDR3 is TGCGCCAGCAGCCGGGATCATACGTCTAGCCCCTCCTACAATGAGCAGTTCTTC. Its protein product is CASSRDHTSSPSYNEQFF.

This clonotype was observed at least ten times. This may be a read error: a much more frequent sequence differs by one nucleotide. The chain links TRBV7-2 to TRBJ2-7, with D possibly TRBD2 on 5 matching bases. Trimming shortened V by 5 bases and J by 0 bases, and 14 bases separated the two germline ends. Per the germline V gene, CDR1 is SGHTA and CDR2 is FQGNSA. The CDR3 is 15 residues long. The CDR3: CASSVSGKSSYEQYF. DNA for the CDR3: TGTGCCAGCAGCGTGTCGGGAAAAAGCTCCTACGAGCAGTACTTC. The variable domain in full, with the rest retrieved from reference TRBV7-2 and TRBJ2-7, is GAGVSQSPSNKVTEKGKDVELRCDPISGHTALYWYRQSLGQGLEFLIYFQGNSAPDKSGLPSDRFSAERTGGSVSTLTIQRTQQEDSAVYLCASSVSGKSSYEQYFGPGTRLTVT.

This clonotype was recorded at least ten times. V and J are TRBV20-1 and TRBJ2-1; 9 nucleotides match TRBD2. Per germline, CDR1 DFQATT and CDR2 SNEGSKA (reference sequence). There are 13 residues in the CDR3. V shed 4 bases and J 9 bases; nucleotides not matched to a gene: 7. DNA of the CDR3: TGCAGTGCTATCCCGGGACTAGCTGTTGAGCAGTTCTTC. Its protein product is CSAIPGLAVEQFF.

This clonotype was counted at least ten times. The rearrangement joins TRBV20-1 to TRBJ2-1, with D perhaps TRBD2 (5 bases). The germline V gene encodes CDR1 DFQATT and CDR2 SNEGSKA (reference sequence). V was shortened by 0 bases and J by 4 bases, with 16 bases between the two germline ends. The CDR3 loop spans 16 amino acids. CDR3 nucleotides: TGCAGTGCTAGAGACCCCCGGATAGCGCCTTACAATGAGCAGTTCTTC. It encodes CSARDPRIAPYNEQFF.

This clonotype was counted ten times or more. This sequence joins TRBV12-3 or TRBV12-4 and TRBJ2-1; 7 bases fit TRBD2. V lost 3 bases, J lost 4 bases, and 6 bases stayed unmatched. The CDR3 length is 15 residues. The CDR3 region is CASSFTSSGYNEQFF. The CDR3 DNA follows: TGTGCCAGCAGTTTCACATCTAGCGGATACAATGAGCAGTTCTTC.

This clonotype came up many times. The chain couples TRBV7-2 to TRBJ2-2; TRBD1 matches 7 bases. The CDR3 runs to 14 residues. Germline V CDR1 and CDR2: SGHTA, FQGNSA. V trimming: 5 bases; J trimming: 9 bases; junction bases outside the gene matches: 9. As DNA, the CDR3 is TGTGCCAGCAGCCCCAACCTACAGGGGCGGGAGCTGTTTTTT. Protein: CASSPNLQGRELFF.

This clonotype was seen many times. The rearrangement links TRBV7-9 to TRBJ2-1; the D gene is possibly TRBD2 (6 bases). The CDR3 is 16 residues long. The ends were cut back, 3 bases at V and 6 bases at J, with 18 bases in the middle. The germline V gene has CDR1 SEHNR and CDR2 FQNEAQ (reference sequence). The CDR3 loop is CASSFSFRERGNEQFF. The CDR3, as DNA: TGTGCCAGCAGCTTTTCCTTTCGGGAGCGTGGCAATGAGCAGTTCTTC.

This clonotype occurred many times. This rearrangement joins TRBV5-1 to TRBJ1-1, with TRBD1 as a possible D gene (6 bases). The CDR3 has 15 residues. CDR1 and CDR2 (germline): SGHRS, YFSETQ. Trimming left V 6 bases short and J 4 bases short, with 19 bases between. The CDR3 loop reads CASKATGGWGTEAFF. As DNA, the CDR3 is TGCGCCAGCAAAGCTACGGGGGGCTGGGGCACTGAAGCTTTCTTT.

This clonotype occurred many times. The rearrangement links TRBV20-1 to TRBJ2-7, with 14 bases identical to TRBD2. J gave up 6 bases and V 5 bases, and 12 bases lay outside the gene matches. CDR1 DFQATT and CDR2 SNEGSKA come from the germline V gene (reference sequence). This CDR3 contains 16 residues. CDR3 DNA sequence: TGCAGTGCTCAGACTAGCGGGAGGGCTGCGCCGGGCGAGCAGTACTTC. It specifies CSAQTSGRAAPGEQYF.

For this clonotype: This clone may be a read error of a much larger clone one base away. This chain connects TRBV20-1 to TRBJ1-4; 9 bases agree with TRBD1. J lost 7 bases, V lost 6 bases, and 6 bases had no gene match. Germline-derived CDR1 and CDR2 are DFQATT and SNEGSKA (reference sequence). CDR3 size: 13 residues. Here the CDR3 DNA reads TGCAGTGCCAAGACAGGGGGAATTGAAAAACTGTTTTTT. This sequence encodes CSAKTGGIEKLFF.

This clonotype was found many times. The genes are TRBV6-6 and TRBJ1-2, with 7 positions matching TRBD1. The CDR3 covers 13 residues. V was pared by 6 bases and J by 4 bases, with 5 bases of the junction left unmatched. CDR1 and CDR2 from the germline V gene are MNHNY and SVGAGI (reference sequence). The CDR3, as DNA: TGTGCCAGCAGGGACCGGGACAGCTATGGCTACACCTTC. Amino acids: CASRDRDSYGYTF.

This clonotype was found many times. The CDR3 DNA reads TGTGCCAGCAGGAAACTAGCGGAGGGCCTTGGAAAGTATGAGCAGTTCTTC. Its protein is CASRKLAEGLGKYEQFF. The rearrangement uses TRBV13 and TRBJ2-1; 8 bases fit TRBD2. The CDR3 runs to 17 residues. The germline gives CDR1 PRHDT, CDR2 FYEKMQ (reference sequence). The V gene end was trimmed by 6 bases and the J gene end by 8 bases; junction bases not matched to a gene: 18.

This clonotype showed up many times. The rearrangement uses TRBV20-1 and TRBJ1-2, with D unresolved. Germline V gene sequence: CDR1 DFQATT, CDR2 SNEGSKA (reference sequence). The CDR3 loop spans 15 amino acids. V gave up 1 base and J gave up 8 bases, with 20 bases separating them. CDR3 nucleotide sequence: TGCAGTGCTAGAGGGGAGGACGCAAGATCGAGGGGCTACACCTTC. This codes for CSARGEDARSRGYTF.

This clonotype was seen many times. The rearrangement links TRBV7-3 to TRBJ2-1; either TRBD1 or TRBD2 may supply D (5 bases each). V lost 4 bases and J lost 6, with 16 bases in between. Germline CDR1 SGHTA, CDR2 FQGTGA. The CDR3 runs 15 residues. CDR3 bases: TGTGCCAGCAGCTGGACCGGGGCTCGCCCCAATGAGCAGTTCTTC. Its translation is CASSWTGARPNEQFF.

This clonotype was seen many times. The rearrangement joins TRBV18 to TRBJ2-3, with D hard to call. Per germline, CDR1 KGHSH and CDR2 LQKENI. The CDR3 runs to 12 residues. Trimming pared 5 bases from V and 6 bases from J, leaving 9 bases between. CDR3 coding DNA: TGTGCCAGCTCATCCCCGGAGGATACGCAGTATTTT. Translation: CASSSPEDTQYF.

In this sample, this clonotype turned up many times. This chain joins TRBV7-2 and TRBJ2-4; TRBD1 aligns across 12 bases. The V gene end was trimmed by 5 bases and the J gene end by 0 bases; junction bases not matched to a gene: 14. This CDR3 is 20 amino acids long. The germline gives CDR1 SGHTA, CDR2 FQGNSA. The DNA for the CDR3 is TGTGCCAGCAGCCCCAGGGGACAGGGGGCGCACGCCGGAGCCAAAAACATTCAGTACTTC. It yields the protein CASSPRGQGAHAGAKNIQYF.

In its sample, this clonotype was seen many times. The rearrangement links TRBV7-9 to TRBJ2-7; 9 bases line up with TRBD1. Germline V CDR1 and CDR2: SEHNR, FQNEAQ (reference sequence). Trimming at V came to 2 bases and at J to 0 bases, leaving 8 bases not matched to a gene. The CDR3 has 17 residues. In nucleotides, the CDR3 is TGTGCCAGCAGCTTAATTGGCGGGACAGGGAGCTCCTACGAGCAGTACTTC. It translates to CASSLIGGTGSSYEQYF.

This clonotype was detected many times. The chain couples TRBV10-3 to TRBJ1-2; 8 nucleotides agree with TRBD1. Looked up from germline, CDR1 is ENHRY and CDR2 is SYGVKD. The CDR3 has 14 amino acids. J was trimmed by 5 bases and V by 2 bases; bases with no gene match: 4. CDR3 protein: CAISEEQGGYGYTF. CDR3 in DNA: TGTGCCATCAGTGAGGAACAGGGGGGATATGGCTACACCTTC.

This clonotype came up many times. This chain joins TRBV15 and TRBJ1-1; D not resolved. The CDR3 spans 13 residues. Germline values: CDR1 LNHNV, CDR2 YYDKDF (reference sequence). V dropped 3 bases and J dropped 5 bases, with 10 bases sitting between them. CDR3 nucleotide sequence: TGTGCCACCAGCAGGAAAAGGGAGACTGAAGCTTTCTTT. It translates to CATSRKRETEAFF.

Ten or more counts support this clonotype. The J gene is TRBJ2-5, the V gene TRBV19; D perhaps matches TRBD2 (6 bases). Germline V gene sequence: CDR1 LNHDA, CDR2 SQIVND (reference sequence). The CDR3 runs to 15 residues. V was trimmed by 6 bases and J by 4 bases, leaving 18 bases between them. CDR3 sequence reads: CASRRHGTRGETQYF. As DNA, the CDR3 is TGTGCCAGTAGGAGACACGGGACTCGGGGAGAGACCCAGTACTTC.

This clonotype was counted many times. This chain connects TRBV27 to TRBJ2-1; 9 nucleotides align to TRBD1. The CDR3 is 14 amino acids. With 3 bases clipped from V and 6 bases from J, the junction kept 3 bases outside the gene matches. Looked up from germline, CDR1 is MNHEY and CDR2 is SMNVEV (reference sequence). The CDR3, as DNA: TGTGCCAGCAGTTTTGACAGGGGGGGCAATGAGCAGTTCTTC. Protein: CASSFDRGGNEQFF.

Ten or more counts support this clonotype. The junction differs from germline at one of its ends, possibly a read error. The rearrangement joins TRBV7-2 to TRBJ1-6; D is unclear. Germline V gene lookup returns CDR1 SGHTA and CDR2 FQGNSA. The CDR3 contains 15 residues. CDR3: CASLLSGRSNSTLNF. The CDR3 DNA reads as TGTGCCAGCCTTCTCTCCGGGCGGTCAAATTCAACCCTCAACTTT.

Ten or more counts support this clonotype. The J gene is TRBJ1-2, the V gene TRBV20-1; TRBD1 matches 9 bases. The CDR3 length is 13 residues. Trimming removed 6 bases from V and 4 bases from J; junction bases left unmatched: 6. Germline CDR1 DFQATT, CDR2 SNEGSKA (reference sequence). The DNA of the CDR3 is TGCAGTGCAAGGGACAGGGTAATCTATGGCTACACCTTC. The encoded protein is CSARDRVIYGYTF.

Ten or more counts support this clonotype. V and J are TRBV9 and TRBJ2-5; 7 nucleotides agree with TRBD1. The CDR3 totals 15 residues. Looked up from germline, CDR1 is SGDLS and CDR2 is YYNGEE. Germline trimming cut 0 bases from V and 2 bases from J; bases unmatched to any gene: 4. In DNA form, the CDR3 reads TGTGCCAGCAGCGTAGCCGGACAGGCACAAGAGACCCAGTACTTC. As protein: CASSVAGQAQETQYF.

This clonotype has a count of ten or more. V usage is TRBV20-1 and J usage is TRBJ2-5; TRBD1 is a possible D gene (6 bases). Trimming pared 4 bases from V and 7 bases from J, leaving 22 bases between. Looked up from germline, CDR1 is DFQATT and CDR2 is SNEGSKA (reference sequence). The CDR3 loop spans 15 amino acids. This CDR3 is CSATPGHRRYGTQYF. The DNA for the CDR3 is TGCAGTGCTACACCGGGACACAGAAGATATGGGACCCAGTACTTC.

In its sample, this clonotype was seen many times. The chain combines TRBV7-2 with TRBJ1-4, with 7 bases matching TRBD1. After removal of 5 bases from V and 10 bases from J, the junction contained 7 bases not matched to a gene. In germline, CDR1 is SGHTA, CDR2 FQGNSA. The CDR3 spans 13 residues. Written as DNA, the CDR3 is TGTGCCAGCAGCCAACTAGGGGGCGGAAAACTGTTTTTT. Translation gives CASSQLGGGKLFF.